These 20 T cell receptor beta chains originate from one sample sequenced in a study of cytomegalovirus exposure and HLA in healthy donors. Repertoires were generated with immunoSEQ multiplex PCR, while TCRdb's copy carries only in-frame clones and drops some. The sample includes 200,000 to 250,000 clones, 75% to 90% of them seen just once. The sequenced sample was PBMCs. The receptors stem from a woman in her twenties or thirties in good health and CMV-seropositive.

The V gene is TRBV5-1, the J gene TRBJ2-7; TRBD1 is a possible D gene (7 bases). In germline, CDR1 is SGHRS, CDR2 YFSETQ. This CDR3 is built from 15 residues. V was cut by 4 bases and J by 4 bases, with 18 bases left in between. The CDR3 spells CASSRGLTGRYEQYF. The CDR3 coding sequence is TGCGCCAGCAGCCGGGGGTTGACAGGGAGATACGAGCAGTACTTC.

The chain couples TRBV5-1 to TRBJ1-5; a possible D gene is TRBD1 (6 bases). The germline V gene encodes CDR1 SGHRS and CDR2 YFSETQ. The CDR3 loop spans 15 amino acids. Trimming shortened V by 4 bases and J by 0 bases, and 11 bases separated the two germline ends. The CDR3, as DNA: TGCGCCAGCAGCCGAATAGGGGGTAGCAATCAGCCCCAGCATTTT. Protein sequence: CASSRIGGSNQPQHF.

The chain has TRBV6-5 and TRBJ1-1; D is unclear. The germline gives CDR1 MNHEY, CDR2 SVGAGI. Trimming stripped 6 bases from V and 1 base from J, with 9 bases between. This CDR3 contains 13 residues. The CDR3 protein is CASSNGQNTEAFF. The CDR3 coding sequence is TGTGCCAGCAGCAACGGGCAGAACACTGAAGCTTTCTTT.

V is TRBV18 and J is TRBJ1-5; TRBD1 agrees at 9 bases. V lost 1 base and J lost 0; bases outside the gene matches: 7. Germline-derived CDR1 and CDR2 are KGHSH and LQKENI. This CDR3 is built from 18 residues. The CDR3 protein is CASSPLKTGGPSNQPQHF. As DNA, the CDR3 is TGTGCCAGCTCACCACTGAAAACAGGGGGCCCTAGCAATCAGCCCCAGCATTTT.

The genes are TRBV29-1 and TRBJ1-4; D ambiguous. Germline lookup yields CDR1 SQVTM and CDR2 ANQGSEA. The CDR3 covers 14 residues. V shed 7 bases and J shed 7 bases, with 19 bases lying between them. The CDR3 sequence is CSDRMPGGGEKLFF. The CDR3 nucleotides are TGCAGCGACCGGATGCCTGGTGGCGGTGAAAAACTGTTTTTT.

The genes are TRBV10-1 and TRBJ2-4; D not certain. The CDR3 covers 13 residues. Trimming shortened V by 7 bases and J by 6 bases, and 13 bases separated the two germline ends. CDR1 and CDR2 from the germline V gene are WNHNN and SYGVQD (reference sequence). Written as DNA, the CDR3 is TGCGCCAGCACTCCCGAGCCTCTAAACATTCAGTACTTC. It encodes CASTPEPLNIQYF.

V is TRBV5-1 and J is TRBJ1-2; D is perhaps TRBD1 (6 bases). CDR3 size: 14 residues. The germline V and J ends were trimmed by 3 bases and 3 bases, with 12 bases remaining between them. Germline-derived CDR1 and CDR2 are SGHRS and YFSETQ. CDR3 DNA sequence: TGCGCCAGCAGCTCAGATACAGGGTACTATGGCTACACCTTC. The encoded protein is CASSSDTGYYGYTF.

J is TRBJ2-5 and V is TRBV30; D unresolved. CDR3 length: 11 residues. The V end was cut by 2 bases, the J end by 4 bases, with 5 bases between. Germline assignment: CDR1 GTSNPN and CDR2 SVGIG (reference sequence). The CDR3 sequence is CAWSLTETQYF. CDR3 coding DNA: TGTGCCTGGAGTTTAACAGAGACCCAGTACTTC.

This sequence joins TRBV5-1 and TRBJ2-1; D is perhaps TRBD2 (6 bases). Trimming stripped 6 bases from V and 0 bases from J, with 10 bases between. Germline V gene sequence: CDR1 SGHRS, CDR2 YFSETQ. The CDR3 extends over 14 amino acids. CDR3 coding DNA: TGCGCCAGCATCGACGGGAGCTCCTACAATGAGCAGTTCTTC. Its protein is CASIDGSSYNEQFF.

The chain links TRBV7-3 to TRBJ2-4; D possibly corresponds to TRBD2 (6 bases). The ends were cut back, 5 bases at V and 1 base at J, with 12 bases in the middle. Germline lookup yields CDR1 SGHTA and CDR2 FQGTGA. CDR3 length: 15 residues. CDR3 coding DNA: TGTGCCAGCAGCCTGGTCCGGGAGGCCAAAAACATTCAGTACTTC. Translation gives CASSLVREAKNIQYF.

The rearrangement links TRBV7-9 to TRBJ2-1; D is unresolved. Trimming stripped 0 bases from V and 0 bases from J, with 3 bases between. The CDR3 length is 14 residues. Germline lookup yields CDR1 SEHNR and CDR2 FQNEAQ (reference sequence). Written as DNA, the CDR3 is TGTGCCAGCAGCTTAGCTGCCTCCTACAATGAGCAGTTCTTC. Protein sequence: CASSLAASYNEQFF.

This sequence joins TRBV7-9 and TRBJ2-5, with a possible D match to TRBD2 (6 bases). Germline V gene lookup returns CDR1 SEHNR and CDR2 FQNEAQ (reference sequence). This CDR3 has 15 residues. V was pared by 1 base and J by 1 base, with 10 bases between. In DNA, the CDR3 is TGTGCCAGCAGCTTAGGATTTAGCGGCCAAGAGACCCAGTACTTC. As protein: CASSLGFSGQETQYF. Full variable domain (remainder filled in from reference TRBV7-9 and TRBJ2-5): DTGVSQNPRHKITKRGQNVTFRCDPISEHNRLYWYRQTLGQGPEFLTYFQNEAQLEKSRLLSDRFSAERPKGSFSTLEIQRTEQGDSAMYLCASSLGFSGQETQYFGPGTRLLVL.

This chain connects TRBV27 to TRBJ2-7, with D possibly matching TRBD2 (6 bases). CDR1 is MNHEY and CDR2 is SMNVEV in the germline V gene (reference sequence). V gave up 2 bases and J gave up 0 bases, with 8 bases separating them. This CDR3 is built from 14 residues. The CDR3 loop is CASSLAGHSYEQYF. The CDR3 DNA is TGTGCCAGCAGTTTAGCGGGGCACTCCTACGAGCAGTACTTC.

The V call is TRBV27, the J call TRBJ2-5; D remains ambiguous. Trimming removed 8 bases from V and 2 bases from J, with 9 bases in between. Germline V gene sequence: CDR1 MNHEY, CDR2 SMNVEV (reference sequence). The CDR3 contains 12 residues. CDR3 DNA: TGTGCCAGCGGCCTCCTTCAAGAGACCCAGTACTTC. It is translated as CASGLLQETQYF.

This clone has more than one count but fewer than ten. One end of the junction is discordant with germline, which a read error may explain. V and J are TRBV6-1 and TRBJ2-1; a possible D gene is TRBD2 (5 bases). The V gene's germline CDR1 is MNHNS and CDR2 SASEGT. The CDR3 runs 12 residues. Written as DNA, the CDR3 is TGTGCCAGCAGTGAAGCGGGAGCGAAGAGTGTCTTC. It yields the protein CASSEAGAKSVF.

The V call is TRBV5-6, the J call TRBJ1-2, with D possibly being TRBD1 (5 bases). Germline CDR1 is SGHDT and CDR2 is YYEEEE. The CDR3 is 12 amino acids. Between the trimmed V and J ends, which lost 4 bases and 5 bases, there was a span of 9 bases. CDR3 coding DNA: TGTGCCAGCAGCATCGGGACTTATGGCTACACCTTC. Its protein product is CASSIGTYGYTF.

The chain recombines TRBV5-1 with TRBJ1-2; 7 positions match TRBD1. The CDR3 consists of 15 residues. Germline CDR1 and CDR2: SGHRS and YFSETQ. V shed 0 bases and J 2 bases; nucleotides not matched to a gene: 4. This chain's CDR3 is CASSLAWGQNYGYTF. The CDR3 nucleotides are TGCGCCAGCAGCTTGGCATGGGGACAGAACTATGGCTACACCTTC.

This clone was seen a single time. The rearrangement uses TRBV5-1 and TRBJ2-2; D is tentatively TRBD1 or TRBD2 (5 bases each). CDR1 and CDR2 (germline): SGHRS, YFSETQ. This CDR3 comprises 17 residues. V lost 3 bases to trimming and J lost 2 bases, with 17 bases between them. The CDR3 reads CASSSGGEGLNTGELFF. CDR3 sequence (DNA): TGCGCCAGCAGCTCTGGGGGAGAGGGGTTAAACACCGGGGAGCTGTTTTTT.

CDR3 nucleotide sequence: TGTGCCAGCAGCTCCCGGACTAGCCTGAGGGGAGATACGCAGTATTTT. It encodes CASSSRTSLRGDTQYF. The J gene is TRBJ2-3, the V gene TRBV7-6, with 8 nucleotides matching TRBD2. This CDR3 spans 16 amino acids. V was clipped by 4 bases and J by 5 bases; unmatched bases: 11. CDR1 is SGHVS and CDR2 is FNYEAQ in the germline V gene. The full variable domain, with the rest looked up from reference TRBV7-6 and TRBJ2-3, is GAGVSQSPRYKVTKRGQDVALRCDPISGHVSLYWYRQALGQGPEFLTYFNYEAQQDKSGLPNDRFSAERPEGSISTLTIQRTEQRDSAMYRCASSSRTSLRGDTQYFGPGTRLTVL.

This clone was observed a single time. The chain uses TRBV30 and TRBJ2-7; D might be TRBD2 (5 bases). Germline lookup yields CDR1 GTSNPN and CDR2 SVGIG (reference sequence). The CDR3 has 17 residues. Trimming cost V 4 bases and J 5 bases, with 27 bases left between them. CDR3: CAWTRPPLGRSTHEQYF. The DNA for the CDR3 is TGTGCCTGGACGCGGCCCCCACTTGGGAGATCTACCCACGAGCAGTACTTC.